This TCR beta chain was identified during a study of regulatory T cells in long-lasting Graves disease. Trimming cost V 3 bases and J 2 bases; bases outside gene matches: 6. The germline CDR1 and CDR2 sequences are WSHSY and SAAADI. The CDR3 has 16 amino acids. A remark on this clonotype: As yet, its antigen is unknown.

Time point noted: persistent/refractory GD, antithyroid drugs over 5 years with positive TRAb. The TCR library was made from RNA extracted from PBMCs. Findings and limits, study-wide: Persistent patients had more shared public clonotypes (around 3,000) than new patients (roughly 940). Patients with persistent Graves' had lower TCR diversity than newly diagnosed patients.

The TCR beta library used iRepertoire HTBI primers with Arm-PCR amplification of CDR3. Using its own MiXCR run on the multiplex PCR reads, TCRdb lists one record per CDR3 protein. The sample lists about 430,000 distinct CDR3 sequences; 21% were seen once. Material: peripheral blood mononuclear cells (PBMCs), obtained when the disease was refractory, from a patient treated with antithyroid drugs. V usage is TRBV10-2 and J usage is TRBJ2-2; 7 bases fit TRBD2. The receptor comes from a female donor with Graves disease. CDR3 DNA sequence: TGCGCCAGCAGTGATGTCGGGAGGAGAAACACCGGGGAGCTGTTTTTT. Translation gives CASSDVGRRNTGELFF.